The 24 T cell receptor beta chains below were found in one sample sequenced in a study of early T cells in non-severe SARS-CoV-2 infection. MiXCR, run by TCRdb on the 5' RACE reads, gives a single entry per CDR3 protein. This repertoire shows under 95,000 distinct CDR3 sequences, 10% to 15% found once; its top ten account for about 4.2%. Input material: whole blood. These receptors were collected from an adult who was a healthcare worker with PCR-confirmed SARS-CoV-2 infection or an uninfected control (not recorded which).

The chain joins TRBV18 to TRBJ1-4; 7 bases agree with TRBD1. Germline CDR1 reads KGHSH; CDR2 reads LQKENI. This CDR3 contains 15 residues. V shed 3 bases and J 8 bases; nucleotides not matched to a gene: 9. The CDR3 bases are TGTGCCAGCTCACCCCGTTCGACAGGGAACGAAAAACTGTTTTTT. Residues: CASSPRSTGNEKLFF. Combining the CDR3 with reference TRBV18 and TRBJ1-4 gives the whole variable domain NAGVMQNPRHLVRRRGQEARLRCSPMKGHSHVYWYRQLPEEGLKFMVYLQKENIIDESGMPKERFSAEFPKEGPSILRIQQVVRGDSAAYFCASSPRSTGNEKLFFGSGTQLSVL.

Ten or more counts support this clonotype. The chain is built from TRBV3-1 and TRBJ2-1; D gene unclear. CDR1 is LGHDT, CDR2 YNNKEL, per germline (reference sequence). CDR3 length: 12 amino acids. Deletions cut 2 bases from V and 4 bases from J, with 3 bases between. The DNA for the CDR3 is TGTGCCAGCAGCCAAATATACAATGAGCAGTTCTTC. The encoded protein is CASSQIYNEQFF.

This clonotype showed up just a few times. The rearrangement joins TRBV27 to TRBJ2-1; D possibly uses TRBD1 or TRBD2 (5 bases each). Germline V gene lookup returns CDR1 MNHEY and CDR2 SMNVEV (reference sequence). V was cut by 5 bases and J by 10 bases, with 18 bases left in between. The CDR3 consists of 14 residues. This CDR3 reads CASSPTTRGAEQFF. The CDR3, as DNA: TGTGCCAGCAGTCCCACAACCAGAGGGGCCGAGCAGTTCTTC.

This clonotype was seen many times. The chain employs TRBV7-6 and TRBJ2-7; D is perhaps TRBD2 (6 bases). Germline V lookup: CDR1 SGHVS, CDR2 FNYEAQ. This CDR3 is 15 amino acids long. V gave up 6 bases and J gave up 2 bases, with 17 bases separating them. In DNA form, the CDR3 reads TGTGCCAGCAGTTCCCGGGGCGGGACCACCTACGAGCAGTACTTC. This encodes CASSSRGGTTYEQYF.

In its sample, this clonotype was seen a few times. V is TRBV7-9 and J is TRBJ1-2, with TRBD1 identical over 9 bases. V was pared by 3 bases and J by 14 bases, with 16 bases of the junction left unmatched. CDR3 length equals 15 residues. Germline-derived CDR1 and CDR2 are SEHNR and FQNEAQ (reference sequence). In DNA, the CDR3 is TGTGCCAGCAGCTTCCGACAGGGGGAAAGGGCGAGCTGGACCTTC. Protein product: CASSFRQGERASWTF.

Only a few counts were recorded for this clonotype. The J gene is TRBJ2-7, the V gene TRBV7-9; tentatively, D is TRBD2 (6 bases). Trimming shortened V by 5 bases and J by 7 bases, and 15 bases separated the two germline ends. The CDR3 has 13 residues. CDR1 is SEHNR and CDR2 is FQNEAQ in the germline V gene (reference sequence). The CDR3 region is CASSHPAGWEQYF. CDR3 nucleotide sequence: TGTGCCAGCAGCCATCCCGCGGGATGGGAGCAGTACTTC.

A few counts support this clonotype. The genes are TRBV6-1 and TRBJ2-7; D not certain. V was pared by 3 bases and J by 7 bases, with 13 bases between. Germline V lookup: CDR1 MNHNS, CDR2 SASEGT. The CDR3 is made up of 13 amino acids. CDR3 nucleotide sequence: TGTGCCAGCAGTGACGGTCATCGGCGGGAGCAGTACTTC. Amino acids: CASSDGHRREQYF.

This clonotype was seen repeatedly, ten times or more. The genes are TRBV7-9 and TRBJ2-3, with D tentatively TRBD2 (6 bases). The CDR3 runs 15 residues. V was pared by 5 bases and J by 6 bases, with 18 bases between. Looked up from germline, CDR1 is SEHNR and CDR2 is FQNEAQ (reference sequence). The CDR3 is CASSPATGLGDTQYF. For the CDR3, the DNA is TGTGCCAGCAGCCCAGCGACGGGACTGGGGGATACGCAGTATTTT.

This clonotype appeared a few times. The V call is TRBV5-1, the J call TRBJ2-7; no definite D call. Germline V gene data show CDR1 as SGHRS and CDR2 as YFSETQ. This CDR3 has 14 residues. V was shortened by 4 bases and J by 1 base, with 12 bases between the two germline ends. The CDR3 DNA is TGCGCCAGCAGCCCCTACCCAGAGTCCTACGAGCAGTACTTC. Translation gives CASSPYPESYEQYF.

This clonotype appeared many times. CDR3 nucleotides: TGTGCCAGCAGTAGCGGGGGCTCTCACAATGAGCAGTTCTTC. This gives the protein CASSSGGSHNEQFF. This rearrangement joins TRBV7-6 to TRBJ2-1, with 9 nucleotides matching TRBD2. CDR1 and CDR2 from the germline V gene are SGHVS and FNYEAQ. The CDR3 runs 14 residues. With V trimmed by 6 bases and J by 5 bases, 5 bases remained unmatched.

This clonotype was picked up a small number of times. The junction does not match germline at one end; this may be a read error. V is TRBV5-5 and J is TRBJ1-2, with a tentative D call TRBD1 (5 bases). This CDR3 has 14 residues. CDR1 and CDR2 from the germline V gene are SGHKS and YYEKEE (reference sequence). For the CDR3, the DNA is TGTGCCACCAGCGGCGGGGGTCAGAACTATGGCTACACCTTC. This translates into CATSGGGQNYGYTF.

This clonotype was picked up many times. The chain's CDR3 is CASSPPRGETQYF. The CDR3 DNA sequence: TGTGCCAGCAGCCCCCCCCGGGGGGAGACCCAGTACTTC. The chain carries TRBV13 and TRBJ2-5; TRBD2 is a possible D gene (6 bases). Germline V gene lookup returns CDR1 PRHDT and CDR2 FYEKMQ (reference sequence). Trimming took 5 bases from V and 5 from J, leaving 12 bases between them. The CDR3 is 13 amino acids.

The chain has TRBV5-1 and TRBJ2-7; D remains unclear. The germline V gene encodes CDR1 SGHRS and CDR2 YFSETQ. The length of the CDR3 is 14 residues. Trimming took 0 bases from V and 3 from J, leaving 10 bases between them. CDR3 in DNA: TGCGCCAGCAGCTTGGAGGGCAAATACTACGAGCAGTACTTC. Amino acid sequence: CASSLEGKYYEQYF.

This clonotype came up a few times. The J gene is TRBJ2-7, the V gene TRBV6-6; 9 nucleotides line up with TRBD2. Looked up from germline, CDR1 is MNHNY and CDR2 is SVGAGI (reference sequence). The length of the CDR3 is 16 residues. V was clipped by 7 bases and J by 0 bases; unmatched bases: 10. The chain's CDR3 is CASTSRGSGSSYEQYF. DNA for the CDR3: TGTGCCAGCACCTCAAGGGGTAGCGGGAGCTCCTACGAGCAGTACTTC.

This clonotype has ten or more counts. The chain couples TRBV5-5 to TRBJ1-1; maybe TRBD1 (5 bases). The CDR3 totals 15 residues. Trimming took off 0 bases at V and 5 bases at J, with 14 bases between the two ends. Germline V lookup: CDR1 SGHKS, CDR2 YYEKEE (reference sequence). CDR3 residues: CASSLEGTAGTEAFF. CDR3 coding DNA: TGTGCCAGCAGCTTGGAGGGGACGGCGGGAACTGAAGCTTTCTTT.

The CDR3 DNA reads as TGTGCCAGCAGCTTTCAGTCAACCCCAGATACGCAGTATTTT. The encoded protein is CASSFQSTPDTQYF. The chain carries TRBV14 and TRBJ2-3; D is ambiguous. The V and J ends lost 5 bases and 4 bases respectively, with 13 bases between them. The CDR3 consists of 14 residues. Germline V lookup: CDR1 SGHDN, CDR2 FVKESK.

This clonotype has ten or more counts. The chain has TRBV12-3 or TRBV12-4 and TRBJ2-1; TRBD2 agrees at 9 bases. The CDR3 spans 15 residues. Losses at the gene ends were 3 bases for V and 6 bases for J; bases not matched to a gene: 6. The CDR3 coding sequence is TGTGCCAGCAGTTTCGGGACTAGCCCGGCCAATGAGCAGTTCTTC. Translating gives CASSFGTSPANEQFF.

This clonotype has only a few counts. V is TRBV20-1 and J is TRBJ2-3; D is uncertain. The ends were cut back, 4 bases at V and 3 bases at J, with 14 bases in the middle. Germline values: CDR1 DFQATT, CDR2 SNEGSKA (reference sequence). The CDR3 covers 14 residues. CDR3 sequence reads: CSATKGPKTDTQYF. CDR3 in DNA: TGCAGTGCTACGAAAGGACCAAAAACAGATACGCAGTATTTT.

This clonotype has at least ten counts. The CDR3 region is CASSYSSGRSSYEQYF. DNA of the CDR3: TGTGCCAGCAGTTACTCATCCGGGCGGTCCTCCTACGAGCAGTACTTC. V gene TRBV5-4 combines with J gene TRBJ2-7, with D unresolved. Trimming stripped 5 bases from V and 0 bases from J, with 18 bases between. Per the germline V gene, CDR1 is SGHNT and CDR2 is YYREEE (reference sequence). The CDR3 sequence is 16 residues long.

This chain connects TRBV29-1 to TRBJ2-2; D remains ambiguous. Trimming stripped 7 bases from V and 8 bases from J, with 11 bases between. The length of the CDR3 is 11 residues. Germline V gene lookup returns CDR1 SQVTM and CDR2 ANQGSEA. The CDR3 here is CSASRSGELFF. The CDR3 DNA reads TGCAGCGCCTCCCGATCTGGGGAGCTGTTTTTT.

This clonotype was seen only a few times. One junction end disagrees with the germline gene, perhaps due to a read error. The V call is TRBV18, the J call TRBJ1-5; no clear D. From germline, CDR1 is KGHSH and CDR2 LQKENI. CDR3 length: 14 amino acids. The CDR3 bases are TGTGCCAGCTCACCCGGCCTTAGCTATCAGCCCCAGCATTTT. Translation: CASSPGLSYQPQHF.

This clonotype was recorded many times. Here the CDR3 reads CATSSDRATYGYTF. CDR3 nucleotides: TGTGCCACCAGCTCAGACAGAGCAACCTATGGCTACACCTTC. The chain is built from TRBV21-1 and TRBJ1-2; whether TRBD1, the table's D call, matches the DNA was not checked. TRBV21-1 constitutes a pseudogene. CDR3 length equals 14 residues.

The rearrangement uses TRBV18 and TRBJ2-3; TRBD1 agrees at 7 bases. The CDR3 extends over 17 amino acids. Per the germline V gene, CDR1 is KGHSH and CDR2 is LQKENI. J lost 4 bases, V lost 2 bases, and 12 bases had no gene match. Here the CDR3 reads CASSPVAGQVTADTQYF. The CDR3 nucleotides are TGTGCCAGCTCACCAGTGGCTGGACAGGTCACAGCAGATACGCAGTATTTT. The variable domain in full, completed from reference TRBV18 and TRBJ2-3, reads NAGVMQNPRHLVRRRGQEARLRCSPMKGHSHVYWYRQLPEEGLKFMVYLQKENIIDESGMPKERFSAEFPKEGPSILRIQQVVRGDSAAYFCASSPVAGQVTADTQYFGPGTRLTVL.

Turning to this clonotype: A junction end diverges from the germline sequence, so it may reflect a read error. V is TRBV3-1 and J is TRBJ1-5; D call uncertain. The CDR3 consists of 14 residues. The germline CDR1 and CDR2 sequences are LGHDT and YNNKEL (reference sequence). The CDR3 here is CVSSPNTLTQPQHF. In DNA form, the CDR3 reads TGTGTCAGCAGCCCCAATACCCTTACTCAGCCCCAGCATTTT.